The 20 T cell receptor beta chains below come from one sample, sequenced in a study of control samples from healthy donors and cancer patients. Here immunoSEQ multiplex PCR was the method, and the copy in TCRdb shows in-frame clones only, minus some. This table holds around 80,000 clones, roughly 84% found once. The sequencing sample was made of blood. Every receptor here comes from a woman between 50 and 59 years old in good health.

The V gene is TRBV9, the J gene TRBJ2-3, with a weak D call TRBD2 (7 bases). The germline V gene encodes CDR1 SGDLS and CDR2 YYNGEE. With 2 bases removed from V and 4 bases from J, the gap between germline ends came to 11 bases. This CDR3 region has 14 residues. CDR3 bases: TGTGCCAGCAGCGTTGTGGGGGGGCCAGATACGCAGTATTTT. Its protein is CASSVVGGPDTQYF. Full variable domain (missing parts from reference TRBV9 and TRBJ2-3): DSGVTQTPKHLITATGQRVTLRCSPRSGDLSVYWYQQSLDQGLQFLIQYYNGEERAKGNILERFSAQQFPDLHSELNLSSLELGDSALYFCASSVVGGPDTQYFGPGTRLTVL.

This clone was detected a few times. CDR3 residues: CSVVGIGNTIYF. As DNA, the CDR3 is TGCAGCGTTGTAGGGATTGGAAACACCATATATTTT. The chain links TRBV29-1 to TRBJ1-3, with D unresolved. The germline CDR1 and CDR2 sequences are SQVTM and ANQGSEA. The V and J ends lost 4 bases and 3 bases respectively, with 7 bases between them. CDR3 length: 12 amino acids.

This rearrangement joins TRBV11-2 to TRBJ2-7; 10 bases line up with TRBD2. CDR1 is SGHAT, CDR2 FQNNGV, per germline. V was pared by 1 base and J by 3 bases, with 3 bases of the junction left unmatched. This CDR3 comprises 15 residues. The CDR3 bases are TGTGCCAGCAGCTTAGGGCTAGCGGGGGACTACGAGCAGTACTTC. Translated: CASSLGLAGDYEQYF.

The V gene is TRBV24-1, the J gene TRBJ2-3; the match to TRBD2 covers 8 bases. Germline CDR1 KGHDR, CDR2 SFDVKD. The CDR3 consists of 17 residues. V lost 2 bases to trimming and J lost 6 bases; unmatched junction nucleotides: 12. The CDR3 bases are TGTGCCACCAGTGATTCGACAAGCGGGGGAAGTCACGATACGCAGTATTTT. Residues: CATSDSTSGGSHDTQYF.

The chain couples TRBV20-1 to TRBJ1-5; D is undetermined. Trimming left V 3 bases short and J 4 bases short, with 10 bases between. Per germline, CDR1 DFQATT and CDR2 SNEGSKA (reference sequence). The CDR3 loop spans 13 amino acids. The CDR3 loop is CSASPGFNQPQHF. CDR3 sequence (DNA): TGCAGTGCTAGTCCCGGGTTTAATCAGCCCCAGCATTTT.

V is TRBV20-1 and J is TRBJ2-7; D is perhaps TRBD2 (6 bases). Germline lookup yields CDR1 DFQATT and CDR2 SNEGSKA (reference sequence). Trimming pared 3 bases from V and 6 bases from J, leaving 15 bases between. This CDR3 region has 13 residues. CDR3 residues: CSASTEGKGEQYF. The CDR3 DNA follows: TGCAGTGCTAGTACGGAGGGGAAGGGCGAGCAGTACTTC.

V gene TRBV5-1 combines with J gene TRBJ2-5, with D unresolved. V was pared by 1 base and J by 1 base, with 14 bases between. The germline CDR1 and CDR2 sequences are SGHRS and YFSETQ. CDR3 length equals 16 residues. DNA for the CDR3: TGCGCCAGCAGCTTGACTGGCAGACGGTCCCAAGAGACCCAGTACTTC. Translated: CASSLTGRRSQETQYF.

The V call is TRBV13, the J call TRBJ2-3; 8 bases are shared with TRBD2. The CDR3 consists of 16 residues. The germline CDR1 and CDR2 sequences are PRHDT and FYEKMQ (reference sequence). Trimming removed 2 bases from V and 2 bases from J; junction bases left unmatched: 6. CDR3 sequence: CASSLIGGGYTDTQYF. CDR3 DNA: TGTGCCAGCAGCTTAATCGGCGGGGGGTACACAGATACGCAGTATTTT.

The chain links TRBV6-5 to TRBJ1-2; 7 bases align to TRBD1. After removal of 6 bases from V and 7 bases from J, the junction contained 8 bases not matched to a gene. The CDR3 is 13 residues long. Germline V lookup: CDR1 MNHEY, CDR2 SVGAGI. The CDR3 here is CASSPTGNVGYTF. The DNA for the CDR3 is TGTGCCAGCAGCCCGACAGGGAACGTTGGCTACACCTTC.

This rearrangement joins TRBV10-3 to TRBJ2-1, with 14 bases lining up with TRBD2. CDR3 length: 15 amino acids. Germline CDR1 reads ENHRY; CDR2 reads SYGVKD. Trimming at V came to 7 bases and at J to 9 bases, leaving 8 bases not matched to a gene. CDR3 loop: CAITQTSGGAGEQFF. The CDR3 DNA reads TGTGCCATCACCCAGACTAGCGGGGGGGCCGGTGAGCAGTTCTTC.

The chain recombines TRBV23-1 with TRBJ2-3; 9 nucleotides line up with TRBD2. TRBV23-1 is recorded as an ORF, its role being uncertain. The CDR3 runs 15 residues. The V segment lost 8 bases and the J segment 7 bases; nucleotides outside the gene matches: 13. The CDR3 is CASQSGGSSANTQYF. The CDR3 DNA reads TGCGCCAGCCAGAGCGGGGGGTCAAGCGCGAATACGCAGTATTTT.

This clone was detected a few times. The chain joins TRBV18 to TRBJ1-1; no firm D call. Germline assignment: CDR1 KGHSH and CDR2 LQKENI. This CDR3 comprises 14 residues. V was shortened by 2 bases and J by 7 bases, with 14 bases between the two germline ends. The CDR3 protein is CASSPFVWADEAFF. CDR3 sequence (DNA): TGTGCCAGCTCACCATTCGTTTGGGCGGATGAAGCTTTCTTT. Full variable domain (missing parts from reference TRBV18 and TRBJ1-1): NAGVMQNPRHLVRRRGQEARLRCSPMKGHSHVYWYRQLPEEGLKFMVYLQKENIIDESGMPKERFSAEFPKEGPSILRIQQVVRGDSAAYFCASSPFVWADEAFFGQGTRLTVV.

The chain joins TRBV5-8 to TRBJ1-5; no firm D call. Trimming removed 1 base from V and 9 bases from J, with 17 bases in between. Germline-derived CDR1 and CDR2 are SGHTS and YDEGEE. CDR3 size: 15 residues. CDR3 sequence reads: CASSLKRLEMGPQHF. The CDR3 DNA reads as TGTGCCAGCAGCTTGAAGAGGTTAGAGATGGGGCCCCAGCATTTT.

This chain links TRBV19 with TRBJ2-7; no definite D call. The CDR3 length is 13 residues. V was cut by 5 bases and J by 2 bases, with 10 bases left in between. The germline V gene has CDR1 LNHDA and CDR2 SQIVND (reference sequence). The CDR3 bases are TGTGCCAGTAGTCCCGCCGGCGCCTACGAGCAGTACTTC. This codes for CASSPAGAYEQYF.

The gene calls are TRBV1 and TRBJ1-1. TRBV1 is marked as a pseudogene. This CDR3 comprises 14 residues. As DNA, the CDR3 is TGCACCAGCAGCCAAGCCCGGAGGGACACTGAAGCTTTCTTT. Protein sequence: CTSSQARRDTEAFF.

The chain uses TRBV7-2 and TRBJ1-2; D ambiguous. The ends were cut back, 5 bases at V and 4 bases at J, with 14 bases in the middle. This CDR3 is 14 amino acids long. CDR1 and CDR2 (germline): SGHTA, FQGNSA. The CDR3 region has the DNA TGTGCCAGCAGCCCAAGGGCGAGAGGCTATGGCTACACCTTC. Protein sequence: CASSPRARGYGYTF.

The chain joins TRBV15 to TRBJ1-2; TRBD1 matches 7 bases. CDR1 LNHNV and CDR2 YYDKDF come from the germline V gene (reference sequence). The V segment lost 6 bases and the J segment 3 bases; nucleotides outside the gene matches: 10. The CDR3 extends over 15 amino acids. The CDR3 loop is CATRPGQETHYGYTF. For the CDR3, the DNA is TGTGCCACCAGACCCGGACAGGAAACTCACTATGGCTACACCTTC. The variable domain in full, with the rest retrieved from reference TRBV15 and TRBJ1-2, is DAMVIQNPRYQVTQFGKPVTLSCSQTLNHNVMYWYQQKSSQAPKLLFHYYDKDFNNEADTPDNFQSRRPNTSFCFLDIRSPGLGDTAMYLCATRPGQETHYGYTFGSGTRLTVV.

A remark on this clone: At one of its ends the junction is not consistent with the germline gene, which may arise from a read error. V and J are TRBV7-2 and TRBJ1-6; D gene ambiguous. The CDR3 totals 11 residues. Germline lookup yields CDR1 SGHTA and CDR2 FQGNSA. CDR3 sequence (DNA): TGTGCCAGCAGCGACGGGCCCGACCTCGACTTT. Translation gives CASSDGPDLDF.

The chain joins TRBV30 to TRBJ2-7; D is unclear. Trimming removed 0 bases at V and 3 bases at J, with 9 bases between. CDR3 length: 13 residues. CDR1 GTSNPN and CDR2 SVGIG come from the germline V gene (reference sequence). The CDR3: CAWSVQFYYEQYF. Here the CDR3 DNA reads TGTGCCTGGAGTGTACAGTTCTACTACGAGCAGTACTTC. The whole variable domain, filled in from reference TRBV30 and TRBJ2-7, reads SQTIHQWPATLVQPVGSPLSLECTVEGTSNPNLYWYRQAAGRGLQLLFYSVGIGQISSEVPQNLSASRPQDRQFILSSKKLLLSDSGFYLCAWSVQFYYEQYFGPGTRLTVT.

The rearrangement joins TRBV9 to TRBJ1-5; D uncertain. Germline CDR1 and CDR2: SGDLS and YYNGEE. V was clipped by 1 base and J by 11 bases, with 4 bases between them. The CDR3 covers 10 residues. In DNA, the CDR3 is TGTGCCAGCAGCGTAAAAGCCCAGCATTTT. The encoded protein is CASSVKAQHF.